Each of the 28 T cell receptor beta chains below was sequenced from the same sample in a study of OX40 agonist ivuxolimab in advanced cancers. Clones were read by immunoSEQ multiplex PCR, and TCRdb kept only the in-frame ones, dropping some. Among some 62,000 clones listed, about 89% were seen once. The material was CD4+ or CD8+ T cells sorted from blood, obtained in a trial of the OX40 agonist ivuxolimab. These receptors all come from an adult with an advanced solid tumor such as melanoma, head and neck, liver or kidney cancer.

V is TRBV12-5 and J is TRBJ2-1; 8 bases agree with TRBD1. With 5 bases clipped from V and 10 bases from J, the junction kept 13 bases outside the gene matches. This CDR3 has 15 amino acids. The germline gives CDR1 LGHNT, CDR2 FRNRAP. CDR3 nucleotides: TGTGCTAGTGGTCGACAGGGGAGGCCCTACGGGGAGCAGTTCTTC. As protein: CASGRQGRPYGEQFF.

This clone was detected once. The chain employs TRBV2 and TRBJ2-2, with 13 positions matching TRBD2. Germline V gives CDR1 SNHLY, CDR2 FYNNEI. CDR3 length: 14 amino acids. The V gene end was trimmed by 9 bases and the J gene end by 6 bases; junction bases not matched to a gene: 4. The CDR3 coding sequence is TGTGCCAGTACCGGACTAGCGGGAGCCGGGGAGCTGTTTTTT. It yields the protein CASTGLAGAGELFF.

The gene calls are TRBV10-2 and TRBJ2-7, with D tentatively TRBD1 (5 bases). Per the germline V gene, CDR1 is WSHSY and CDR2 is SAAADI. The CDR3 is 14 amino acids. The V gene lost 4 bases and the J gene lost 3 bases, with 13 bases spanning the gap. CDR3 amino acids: CASSVGQLSYEQYF. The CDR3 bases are TGCGCCAGCAGTGTAGGACAACTTAGCTACGAGCAGTACTTC.

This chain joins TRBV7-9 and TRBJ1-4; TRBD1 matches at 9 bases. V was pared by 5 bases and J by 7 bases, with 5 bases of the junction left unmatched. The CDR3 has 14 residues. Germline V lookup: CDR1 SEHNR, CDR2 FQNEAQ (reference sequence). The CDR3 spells CASSAGQGSEKLFF. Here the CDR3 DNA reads TGTGCCAGCAGCGCGGGACAGGGAAGTGAAAAACTGTTTTTT.

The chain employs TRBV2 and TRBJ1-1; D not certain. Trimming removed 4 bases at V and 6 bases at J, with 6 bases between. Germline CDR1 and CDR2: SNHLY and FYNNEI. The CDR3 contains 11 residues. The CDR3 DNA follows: TGTGCCAGCAGTGGTCGTGCTGAAGCTTTCTTT. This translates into CASSGRAEAFF.

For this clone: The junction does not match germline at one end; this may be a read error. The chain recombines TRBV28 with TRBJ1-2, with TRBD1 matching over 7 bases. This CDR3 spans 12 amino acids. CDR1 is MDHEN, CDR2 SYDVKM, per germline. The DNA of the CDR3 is TGTGCCAGCAGTTCCCTCCAGGGGGGCTGCACCTTC. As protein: CASSSLQGGCTF.

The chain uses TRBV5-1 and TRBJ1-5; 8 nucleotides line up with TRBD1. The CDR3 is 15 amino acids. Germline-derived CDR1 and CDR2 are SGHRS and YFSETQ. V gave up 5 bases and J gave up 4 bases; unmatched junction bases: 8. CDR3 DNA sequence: TGCGCCAGCAGAGTCGGACAGGGATGGAATCAGCCCCAGCATTTT. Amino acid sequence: CASRVGQGWNQPQHF. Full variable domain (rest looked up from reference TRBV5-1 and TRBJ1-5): KAGVTQTPRYLIKTRGQQVTLSCSPISGHRSVSWYQQTPGQGLQFLFEYFSETQRNKGNFPGRFSGRQFSNSRSEMNVSTLELGDSALYLCASRVGQGWNQPQHFGDGTRLSIL.

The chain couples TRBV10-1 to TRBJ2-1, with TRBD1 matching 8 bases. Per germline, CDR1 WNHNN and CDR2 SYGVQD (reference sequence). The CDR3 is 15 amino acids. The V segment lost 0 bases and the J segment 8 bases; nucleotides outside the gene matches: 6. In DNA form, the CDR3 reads TGCGCCAGCAGTGAGTCGAGGACAGGGATCGATGAGCAGTTCTTC. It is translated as CASSESRTGIDEQFF.

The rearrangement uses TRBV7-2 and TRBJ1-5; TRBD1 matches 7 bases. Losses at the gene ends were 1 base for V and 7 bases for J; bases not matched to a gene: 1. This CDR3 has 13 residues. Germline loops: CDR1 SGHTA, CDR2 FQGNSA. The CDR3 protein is CASSLGGGQPQHF. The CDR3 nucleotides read TGTGCCAGCAGCTTAGGAGGGGGCCAGCCCCAGCATTTT.

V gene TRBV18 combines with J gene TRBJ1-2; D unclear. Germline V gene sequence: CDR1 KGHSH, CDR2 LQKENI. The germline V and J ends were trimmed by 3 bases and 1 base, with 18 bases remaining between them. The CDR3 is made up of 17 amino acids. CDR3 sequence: CASSPPQSGPRNYGYTF. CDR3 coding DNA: TGTGCCAGCTCACCCCCCCAGAGCGGGCCCCGTAACTATGGCTACACCTTC. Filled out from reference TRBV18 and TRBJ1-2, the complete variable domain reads NAGVMQNPRHLVRRRGQEARLRCSPMKGHSHVYWYRQLPEEGLKFMVYLQKENIIDESGMPKERFSAEFPKEGPSILRIQQVVRGDSAAYFCASSPPQSGPRNYGYTFGSGTRLTVV.

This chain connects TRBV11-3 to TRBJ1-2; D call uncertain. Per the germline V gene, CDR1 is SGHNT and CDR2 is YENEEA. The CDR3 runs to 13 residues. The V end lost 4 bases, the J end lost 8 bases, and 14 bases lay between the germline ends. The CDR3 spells CASSSPGTGGYTF. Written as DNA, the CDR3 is TGTGCCAGCAGCTCCCCGGGTACTGGGGGCTACACCTTC.

CDR3: CASSKASRAYEQYF. For the CDR3, the DNA is TGTGCCAGTAGTAAGGCTAGCAGGGCCTACGAGCAGTACTTC. The chain uses TRBV19 and TRBJ2-7; possibly TRBD1 or TRBD2 for D (5 bases each). CDR1 and CDR2 from the germline V gene are LNHDA and SQIVND (reference sequence). CDR3 length equals 14 residues. The ends were cut back, 4 bases at V and 2 bases at J, with 12 bases in the middle.

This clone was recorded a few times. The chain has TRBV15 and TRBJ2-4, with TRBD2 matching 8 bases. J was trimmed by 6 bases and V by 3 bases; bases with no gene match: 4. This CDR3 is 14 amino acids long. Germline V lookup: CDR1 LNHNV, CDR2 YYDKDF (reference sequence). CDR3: CATSSGRVPNIQYF. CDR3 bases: TGTGCCACCAGCAGCGGGAGGGTCCCAAACATTCAGTACTTC.

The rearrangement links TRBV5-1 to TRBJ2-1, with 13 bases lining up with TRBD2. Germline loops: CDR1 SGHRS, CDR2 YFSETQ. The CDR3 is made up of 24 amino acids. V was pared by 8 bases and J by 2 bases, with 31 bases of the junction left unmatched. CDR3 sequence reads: CARKYSSGQGRTSGSVPPYNEQFF. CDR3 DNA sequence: TGCGCCAGAAAGTACTCGTCGGGACAGGGAAGGACTAGCGGGAGTGTTCCCCCCTACAATGAGCAGTTCTTC.

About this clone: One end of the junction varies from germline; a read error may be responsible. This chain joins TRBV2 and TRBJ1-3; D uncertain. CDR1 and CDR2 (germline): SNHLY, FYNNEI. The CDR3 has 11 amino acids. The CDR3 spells CASSDRWAHVF. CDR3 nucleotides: TGTGCCAGCAGTGATCGGTGGGCCCACGTTTTT.

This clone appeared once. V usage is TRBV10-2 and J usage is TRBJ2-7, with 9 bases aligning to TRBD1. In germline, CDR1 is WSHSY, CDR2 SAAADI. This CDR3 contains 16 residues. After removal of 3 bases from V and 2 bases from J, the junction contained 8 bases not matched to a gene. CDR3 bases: TGCGCCAGCAGTGAAACCGGGACAGGGAATCCCTACGAGCAGTACTTC. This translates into CASSETGTGNPYEQYF.

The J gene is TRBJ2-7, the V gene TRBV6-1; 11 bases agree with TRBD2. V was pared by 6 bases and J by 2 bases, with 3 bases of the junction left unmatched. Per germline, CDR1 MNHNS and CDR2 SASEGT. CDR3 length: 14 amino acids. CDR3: CASRGTSGPYEQYF. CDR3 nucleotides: TGTGCCAGCAGAGGGACTAGCGGACCCTACGAGCAGTACTTC.

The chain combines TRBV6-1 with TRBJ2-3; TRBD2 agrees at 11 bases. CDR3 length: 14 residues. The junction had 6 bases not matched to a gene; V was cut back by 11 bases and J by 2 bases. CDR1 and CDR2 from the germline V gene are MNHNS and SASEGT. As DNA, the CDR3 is TGTGCCGGGTCGACTAGCGGGAACACAGATACGCAGTATTTT. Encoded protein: CAGSTSGNTDTQYF.

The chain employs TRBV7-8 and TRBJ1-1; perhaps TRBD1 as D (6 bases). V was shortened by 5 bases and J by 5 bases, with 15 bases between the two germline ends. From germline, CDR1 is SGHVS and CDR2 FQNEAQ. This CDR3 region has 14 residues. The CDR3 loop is CASSDRRSRTEAFF. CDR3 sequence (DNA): TGTGCCAGCAGCGACAGGAGGTCGAGGACTGAAGCTTTCTTT.

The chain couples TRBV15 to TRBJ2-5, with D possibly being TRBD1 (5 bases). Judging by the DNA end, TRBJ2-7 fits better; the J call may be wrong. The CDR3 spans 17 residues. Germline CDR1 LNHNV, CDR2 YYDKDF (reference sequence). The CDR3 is CATSRAPAYGADYEQYF. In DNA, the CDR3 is TGTGCCACCAGCAGAGCTCCCGCCTATGGGGCGGACTACGAGCAGTACTTC.

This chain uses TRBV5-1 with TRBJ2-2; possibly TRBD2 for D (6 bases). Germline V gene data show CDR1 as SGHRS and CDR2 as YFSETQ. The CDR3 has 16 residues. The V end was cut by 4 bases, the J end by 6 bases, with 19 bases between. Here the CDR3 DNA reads TGCGCCAGCAGCCCTACCCTGGCGGGACTCGCCGGGGAGCTGTTTTTT. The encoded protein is CASSPTLAGLAGELFF. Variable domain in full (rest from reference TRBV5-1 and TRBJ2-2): KAGVTQTPRYLIKTRGQQVTLSCSPISGHRSVSWYQQTPGQGLQFLFEYFSETQRNKGNFPGRFSGRQFSNSRSEMNVSTLELGDSALYLCASSPTLAGLAGELFFGEGSRLTVL.

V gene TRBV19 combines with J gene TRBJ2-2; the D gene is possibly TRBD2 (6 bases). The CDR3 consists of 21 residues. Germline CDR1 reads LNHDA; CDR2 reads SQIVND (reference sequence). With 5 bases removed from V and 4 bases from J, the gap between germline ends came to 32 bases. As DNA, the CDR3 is TGTGCCAGTAGTCCCGTAGATGGGGGAGGCCAGTCGAGGTGGGGCACCGGGGAGCTGTTTTTT. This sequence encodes CASSPVDGGGQSRWGTGELFF.

The CDR3 nucleotides are TGTGCCAGCAGTGAGGGCTTTCGGGACAGTTATAGCGGAGAGACCCAGTACTTC. It encodes CASSEGFRDSYSGETQYF. The rearrangement uses TRBV6-4 and TRBJ2-5; weak D call: TRBD1 (7 bases). The CDR3 length is 18 residues. CDR1 and CDR2 from the germline V gene are MRHNA and SNTAGT. V lost 3 bases to trimming and J lost 4 bases, with 24 bases between them.

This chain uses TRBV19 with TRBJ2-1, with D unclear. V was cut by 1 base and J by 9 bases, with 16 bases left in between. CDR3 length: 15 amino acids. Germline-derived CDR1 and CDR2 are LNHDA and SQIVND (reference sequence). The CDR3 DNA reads TGTGCCAGTAGTATAGGGCACGTGGGTGATACTGAGCAGTTCTTC. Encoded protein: CASSIGHVGDTEQFF.

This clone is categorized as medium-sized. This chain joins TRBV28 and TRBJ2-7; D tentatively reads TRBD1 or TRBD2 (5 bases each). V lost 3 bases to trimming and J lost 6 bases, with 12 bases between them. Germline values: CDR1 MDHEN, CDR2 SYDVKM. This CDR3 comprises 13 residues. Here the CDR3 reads CASSLLGTAEQYF. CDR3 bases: TGTGCCAGCAGTTTGTTAGGGACGGCCGAGCAGTACTTC.

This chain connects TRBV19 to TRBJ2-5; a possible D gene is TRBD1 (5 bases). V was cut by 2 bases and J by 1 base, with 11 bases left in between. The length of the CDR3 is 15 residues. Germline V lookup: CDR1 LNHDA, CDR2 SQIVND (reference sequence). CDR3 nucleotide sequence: TGTGCCAGTAGTATACAAGGGGCCGTCCAAGAGACCCAGTACTTC. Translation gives CASSIQGAVQETQYF.

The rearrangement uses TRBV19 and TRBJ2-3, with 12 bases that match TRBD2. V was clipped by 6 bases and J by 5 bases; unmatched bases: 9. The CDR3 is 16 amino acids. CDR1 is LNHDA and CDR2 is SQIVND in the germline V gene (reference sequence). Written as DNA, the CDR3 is TGTGCCAGTAGCCTCGGACTAGCGGGATTAGGAGATACGCAGTATTTT. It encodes CASSLGLAGLGDTQYF.

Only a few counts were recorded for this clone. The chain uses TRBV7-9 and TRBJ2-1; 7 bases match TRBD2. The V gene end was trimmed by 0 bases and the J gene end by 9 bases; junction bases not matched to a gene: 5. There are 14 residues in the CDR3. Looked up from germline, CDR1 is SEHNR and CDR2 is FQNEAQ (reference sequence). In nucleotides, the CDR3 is TGTGCCAGCAGCTTAGCTAGCGGGCGGGTTGAGCAGTTCTTC. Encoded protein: CASSLASGRVEQFF.